The 12 T cell receptor beta chains below were found in one sample sequenced in a study of T cells in localized non-small cell lung cancer. The method was immunoSEQ multiplex PCR; TCRdb's version includes in-frame clones alone and lacks a portion of them. This sample carries about 40,000 clones, around 81% of them seen once, and the ten largest clones take roughly 6.6%. Specimen: peripheral blood mononuclear cells, collected before any cancer treatment. These receptors all come from a male donor aged 60 or older with stage II lung adenocarcinoma.

This clone was found a few times. The V and J genes are TRBV7-8 and TRBJ2-1; 7 bases fit TRBD2. Germline CDR1 and CDR2: SGHVS and FQNEAQ. The CDR3 runs 14 residues. With V trimmed by 2 bases and J by 9 bases, 7 bases remained unmatched. CDR3 sequence (DNA): TGTGCCAGCAGCTTAATGACTAGCACGAGTGAGCAGTTCTTC. This codes for CASSLMTSTSEQFF.

The V and J genes are TRBV7-2 and TRBJ2-5; D may be TRBD1 or TRBD2 (7 bases each). Near its end, the DNA agrees better with TRBJ2-7, so the J call may be wrong. Per germline, CDR1 SGHTA and CDR2 FQGNSA. CDR3 size: 16 residues. Written as DNA, the CDR3 is TGTGCCAGCAACAAAGCGGGACAGTCGAGCTCCTACGAGCAGTACTTC. This gives the protein CASNKAGQSSSYEQYF.

The chain couples TRBV28 to TRBJ2-7; unclear D gene. The CDR3 contains 13 residues. Germline lookup yields CDR1 MDHEN and CDR2 SYDVKM. Trimming removed 5 bases at V and 5 bases at J, with 13 bases between. The CDR3 coding sequence is TGTGCCAGCAGTCTCCCGCTTACGGACGAGCAGTACTTC. Amino acids: CASSLPLTDEQYF. Complete variable domain (other parts from reference TRBV28 and TRBJ2-7): DVKVTQSSRYLVKRTGEKVFLECVQDMDHENMFWYRQDPGLGLRLIYFSYDVKMKEKGDIPEGYSVSREKKERFSLILESASTNQTSMYLCASSLPLTDEQYFGPGTRLTVT.

The chain recombines TRBV27 with TRBJ1-2, with D unclear. This CDR3 is 17 amino acids long. The V and J ends lost 0 bases and 4 bases respectively, with 18 bases between them. The germline gives CDR1 MNHEY, CDR2 SMNVEV (reference sequence). CDR3 residues: CASSLSGLFGRTYGYTF. DNA of the CDR3: TGTGCCAGCAGTTTATCGGGGTTGTTCGGTAGGACCTATGGCTACACCTTC.

The V call is TRBV27, the J call TRBJ2-1, with D possibly called TRBD1 or TRBD2 (5 bases each). The CDR3 runs 14 residues. V was pared by 5 bases and J by 4 bases, with 12 bases between. Germline values: CDR1 MNHEY, CDR2 SMNVEV (reference sequence). The DNA of the CDR3 is TGTGCCAGCAGTCCTCCGGGACGATACAATGAGCAGTTCTTC. This sequence encodes CASSPPGRYNEQFF.

The chain links TRBV5-5 to TRBJ2-5; D is perhaps TRBD2 (6 bases). V lost 1 base to trimming and J lost 5 bases, with 18 bases between them. CDR1 is SGHKS and CDR2 is YYEKEE in the germline V gene (reference sequence). The CDR3 runs 16 residues. The CDR3 region is CASSLLGAAGRETQYF. CDR3 in DNA: TGTGCCAGCAGCTTGTTGGGCGCCGCGGGGAGGGAGACCCAGTACTTC.

The rearrangement links TRBV11-3 to TRBJ2-7, with D tentatively TRBD1 (7 bases). V lost 5 bases, J lost 6 bases, and 14 bases lay in between. The CDR3 is 13 amino acids. The V gene's germline CDR1 is SGHNT and CDR2 YENEEA. In DNA, the CDR3 is TGTGCCAGCAGCGGCCGACAGGGAGGCGAGCAGTACTTC. It encodes CASSGRQGGEQYF.

The chain joins TRBV9 to TRBJ2-5; D is unclear. Germline values: CDR1 SGDLS, CDR2 YYNGEE. V dropped 0 bases and J dropped 0 bases, with 9 bases sitting between them. This CDR3 is 15 amino acids long. The CDR3 loop is CASSVGGRNQETQYF. The CDR3 DNA follows: TGTGCCAGCAGCGTAGGTGGGCGCAACCAAGAGACCCAGTACTTC.

The chain combines TRBV5-6 with TRBJ2-7; no firm D call. This CDR3 has 13 residues. The germline gives CDR1 SGHDT, CDR2 YYEEEE. Trimming took 6 bases from V and 5 from J, leaving 15 bases between them. CDR3 in amino acids: CASTRLGRNEQYF. In DNA form, the CDR3 reads TGTGCCAGCACCCGTTTGGGCCGGAACGAGCAGTACTTC.

This clone was counted a few times. The chain is built from TRBV4-3 and TRBJ2-7; D might be TRBD2 (6 bases). In germline, CDR1 is LGHNA, CDR2 YSLEER. V was clipped by 4 bases and J by 1 base, with 20 bases between them. The CDR3 runs 17 residues. The CDR3 loop is CASSPEAPGTPSYEQYF. For the CDR3, the DNA is TGCGCCAGCAGCCCGGAGGCTCCCGGGACTCCTTCCTACGAGCAGTACTTC.

V and J are TRBV11-3 and TRBJ1-1, with 9 positions matching TRBD1. CDR1 SGHNT and CDR2 YENEEA come from the germline V gene. Trimming at V came to 4 bases and at J to 5 bases, leaving 5 bases not matched to a gene. This CDR3 comprises 14 residues. The CDR3 loop reads CASSSGTGKTEAFF. Here the CDR3 DNA reads TGTGCCAGCAGCTCTGGGACAGGGAAGACTGAAGCTTTCTTT.

This clone was detected a few times. The chain couples TRBV28 to TRBJ1-3; D possibly corresponds to TRBD1 (5 bases). Germline V lookup: CDR1 MDHEN, CDR2 SYDVKM. Trimming stripped 4 bases from V and 1 base from J, with 14 bases between. This CDR3 is 16 amino acids long. The CDR3 bases are TGTGCCAGCAGTTCGAGGGGAGAGCCTTCTGGAAACACCATATATTTT. It is translated as CASSSRGEPSGNTIYF.